This record covers a single TCR beta chain. With random hexamers, reverse transcription was performed on 0.5 to 1 ug of RNA. The TCR beta CDR3 was amplified by immunoSEQ multiplex PCR across 54 Vbeta, 13 Jbeta. TCRdb redid the calling of the immunoSEQ multiplex PCR reads with MiXCR, one entry per CDR3 protein. This sample has more than 55,000 distinct CDR3 sequences, with over 90% found just once. The data belong to a study of CD8 T cells in Susac syndrome. The CD8+ and CD4+ T cells were isolated magnetically using a negative isolation approach, whereas the TEMRA cells were enriched by FACS. CDR3 length equals 14 residues. Germline lookup yields CDR1 DFQATT and CDR2 SNEGSKA (reference sequence).

The receptor was isolated from a human donor with multiple sclerosis. Sequencing was performed on CD4+ T cells from PBMCs. The chain recombines TRBV20-1 with TRBJ2-1, with 9 nucleotides matching TRBD2. The CDR3 is CSLPRGGGAGEQFF. The CDR3 coding sequence is TGCAGCCTCCCCAGGGGCGGGGGGGCTGGTGAGCAGTTCTTC.